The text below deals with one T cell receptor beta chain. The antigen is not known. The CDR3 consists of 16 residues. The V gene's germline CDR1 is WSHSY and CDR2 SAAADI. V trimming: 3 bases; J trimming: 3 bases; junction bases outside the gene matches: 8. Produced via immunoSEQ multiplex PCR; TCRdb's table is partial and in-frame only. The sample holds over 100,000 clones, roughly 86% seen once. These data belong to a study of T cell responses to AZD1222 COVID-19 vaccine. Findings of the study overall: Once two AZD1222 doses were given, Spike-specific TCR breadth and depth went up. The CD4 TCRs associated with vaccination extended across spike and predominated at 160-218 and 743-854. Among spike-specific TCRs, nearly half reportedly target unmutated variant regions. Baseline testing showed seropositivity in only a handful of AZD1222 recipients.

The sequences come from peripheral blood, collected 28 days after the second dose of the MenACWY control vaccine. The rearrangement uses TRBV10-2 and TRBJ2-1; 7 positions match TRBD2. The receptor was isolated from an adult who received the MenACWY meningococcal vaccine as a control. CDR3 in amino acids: CASSDRVRGDYNEQFF. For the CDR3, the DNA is TGCGCCAGCAGTGATAGGGTTCGGGGGGACTACAATGAGCAGTTCTTC.